The rows below give T cell receptor beta chains drawn from one sample of a study of CD8+ T cells in alopecia areata. The data were produced by immunoSEQ multiplex PCR, yet TCRdb's version contains in-frame clones alone and is incomplete. The sample consists of about 110,000 clones, 59% of them appearing once. The sample comprised CD8+ T cells sorted from blood. The source of these receptors is a human donor in good health. Each CDR3 is given without its conserved first and last residue.

v_call cdr3_length cdr3_aa
TRBV2 13 ASSGLAIGADTQY
TRBV25-1 12 ASSESQGITEAF
TRBV5-6 13 ASSFGQGSTDTQY
TRBV30 13 AWSARGGYGTEAF
TRBV6-1 15 ASSEAIGTAINYGYT
TRBV30 13 AWSVLLTGGWEQY
TRBV4-1 20 ASSQDWASGLPPRGVSYGYT
TRBV29-1 14 SVGSDRGRRWETQY
TRBV2 14 ASSGRLSSSYNEQF
TRBV6-1 13 ASSFDRGAQETQY
TRBV13 11 ASSLGPTDTQY
TRBV6-6 13 ASSYSPDSQETQY
TRBV30 10 AWSPTTDTQY
TRBV4-2 11 ASSQVSSGELF
TRBV30 13 AWSVYRGINEKLF
TRBV6-5 10 ASSGQGALAF
TRBV5-1 11 ASRPEGANEQY
TRBV13 17 ASSPSGTSGISSTDTQY
TRBV10-3 10 AATGDSYEQY
TRBV5-4 14 ASSYRYLLQVEGYT
TRBV4-3 14 ASSQDWTDYNSPLH
TRBV11-2 15 ASSSAQTGFAYNEQF
TRBV11-2 10 ASSLVQETQY
TRBV13 14 ASSVSTGISGNTIY
TRBV7-9 10 ASSLPGDTQY
TRBV7-9 11 ASSSESTDTQY
TRBV29-1 19 SVEGGEFSTDRRSGANVLT
TRBV7-2 7 ASSSPIT
TRBV29-1 14 SVAGQGAPDTGELF
TRBV27 14 ASSVGKQGWNTEAF
TRBV23-1 15 ASSQSEGTAVTGELF
TRBV5-6 10 ASSSGQFGYT
TRBV5-6 14 ASSPRDRERSYEQY
TRBV19 13 ASSIRTTSYNEQF
TRBV5-6 11 ASRPGQRNIQY
TRBV27 13 ASSSYSGGTDTQY
TRBV27 14 ASSFSTGRGFYEQY
TRBV11-2 15 ASSLAPVPQGGDGYT
TRBV18 10 ASSPGGYEQY
TRBV2 13 ASSVGTEVLPEQY
TRBV27 13 ASSLTAGPSYEQY
TRBV27 11 ASSPTGSYEQY
TRBV5-6 10 ASSLERRAQF
TRBV29-1 11 SVLTGGHNEQF
TRBV6-5 13 ASSYSRYSTDTQY
TRBV7-2 13 ASREQGARNSPLH